The 21 T cell receptor beta chains below were found in one sample sequenced in a study of a mutant IDH1 vaccine in newly diagnosed glioma. Assay used: immunoSEQ multiplex PCR; TCRdb lists only in-frame clones, some missing. The sample comprises around 87,000 clones, around four fifths of which are singletons, and 7.4% rests with the top ten. The time point denotes: baseline, week 1 (first vaccination visit). The treatment: pre-vaccination baseline after standard-of-care therapy. This specimen was PBMCs, taken from a glioma patient treated with radiotherapy, temozolomide or both. Receptors originate from a woman in her 50s with glioma.

This clone was seen a handful of times. The chain recombines TRBV5-1 with TRBJ1-3; no reliable D call. The V gene lost 4 bases and the J gene lost 0 bases, with 8 bases spanning the gap. This CDR3 has 14 residues. Germline assignment: CDR1 SGHRS and CDR2 YFSETQ. CDR3 DNA: TGCGCCAGCAGCGCAGCGAGCTCTGGAAACACCATATATTTT. As protein: CASSAASSGNTIYF.

The chain couples TRBV9 to TRBJ1-1; 7 nucleotides agree with TRBD1. The CDR3 is made up of 13 amino acids. V trimming: 3 bases; J trimming: 8 bases; junction bases outside the gene matches: 7. The germline CDR1 and CDR2 sequences are SGDLS and YYNGEE. The CDR3: CASSATGSLEAFF. For the CDR3, the DNA is TGTGCCAGCAGCGCGACAGGGAGTCTAGAAGCTTTCTTT.

V and J are TRBV7-8 and TRBJ2-7; 14 nucleotides align to TRBD2. The V gene's germline CDR1 is SGHVS and CDR2 FQNEAQ. Germline trimming cut 0 bases from V and 5 bases from J; bases unmatched to any gene: 6. There are 17 residues in the CDR3. The CDR3 loop reads CASSLAGTSGGWNEQYF. CDR3 in DNA: TGTGCCAGCAGCTTAGCGGGGACTAGCGGGGGATGGAACGAGCAGTACTTC.

This CDR3 is CASSYGTGVREKLFF. CDR3 DNA: TGTGCCAGCAGTTACGGGACAGGGGTTCGAGAAAAACTGTTTTTT. The chain carries TRBV6-5 and TRBJ1-4; the match to TRBD1 covers 10 bases. This CDR3 has 15 amino acids. The ends lost 2 bases at V and 8 bases at J; junction bases unmatched: 5. Per germline, CDR1 MNHEY and CDR2 SVGAGI.

This chain joins TRBV30 and TRBJ1-5, with 9 bases that match TRBD1. The CDR3 has 13 residues. V shed 5 bases and J 7 bases; nucleotides not matched to a gene: 6. Per germline, CDR1 GTSNPN and CDR2 SVGIG (reference sequence). CDR3 nucleotides: TGTGCCTGGGAAAAGGACAGGGGCCAGCCCCAGCATTTT. Residues: CAWEKDRGQPQHF.

The J gene is TRBJ1-3, the V gene TRBV30; 8 positions match TRBD1. The V gene end was trimmed by 3 bases and the J gene end by 5 bases; junction bases not matched to a gene: 3. This CDR3 spans 13 amino acids. Germline CDR1 GTSNPN, CDR2 SVGIG (reference sequence). Here the CDR3 reads CAWRGTGRNTIYF. In nucleotides, the CDR3 is TGTGCCTGGAGGGGGACAGGCCGAAACACCATATATTTT.

The CDR3 loop is CASRRGEPQHF. CDR3 coding DNA: TGTGCCAGCAGGAGGGGGGAGCCCCAGCATTTT. This rearrangement joins TRBV6-1 to TRBJ1-5; tentative D call: TRBD1 (6 bases). Trimming cost V 6 bases and J 8 bases, with 8 bases left between them. The CDR3 sequence is 11 residues long. Germline loops: CDR1 MNHNS, CDR2 SASEGT.

This clone was counted only a few times. The chain is built from TRBV7-9 and TRBJ1-2; D unresolved. The CDR3 has 13 residues. Per the germline V gene, CDR1 is SEHNR and CDR2 is FQNEAQ (reference sequence). Trimming left V 7 bases short and J 5 bases short, with 14 bases between. The chain's CDR3 is CASTSSVGYGYTF. Here the CDR3 DNA reads TGTGCCAGCACCTCGAGTGTCGGTTATGGCTACACCTTC.

This chain links TRBV5-1 with TRBJ2-7; no clear D. Germline lookup yields CDR1 SGHRS and CDR2 YFSETQ. Trimming removed 1 base from V and 1 base from J, with 6 bases in between. The CDR3 runs to 13 residues. CDR3 in DNA: TGCGCCAGCAGCTTGATACAGTCCTACGAGCAGTACTTC. Residues: CASSLIQSYEQYF.

The chain carries TRBV30 and TRBJ1-2; D is possibly TRBD1 (6 bases). Trimming left V 5 bases short and J 2 bases short, with 12 bases between. The CDR3 is 13 residues long. Per germline, CDR1 GTSNPN and CDR2 SVGIG (reference sequence). The CDR3 DNA is TGTGCCTGGTCTCCCGGGACAAACTATGGCTACACCTTC. Residues: CAWSPGTNYGYTF.

J is TRBJ1-6 and V is TRBV7-9; no clear D gene. V was cut by 5 bases and J by 9 bases, with 11 bases left in between. This CDR3 has 13 amino acids. Germline V gene sequence: CDR1 SEHNR, CDR2 FQNEAQ (reference sequence). CDR3 loop: CASSPVGISPLHF. CDR3 bases: TGTGCCAGCAGCCCAGTCGGGATTTCACCCCTCCACTTT.

The chain links TRBV28 to TRBJ2-5; D is perhaps TRBD1 (6 bases). Germline V lookup: CDR1 MDHEN, CDR2 SYDVKM. Trimming left V 5 bases short and J 5 bases short, with 21 bases between. The CDR3 extends over 16 amino acids. The CDR3 sequence: CASSPSRQGLGETQYF. DNA for the CDR3: TGTGCCAGCAGTCCCTCCCGGCAGGGGCTCGGGGAGACCCAGTACTTC.

This chain joins TRBV10-3 and TRBJ1-2; D is perhaps TRBD1 (6 bases). The germline CDR1 and CDR2 sequences are ENHRY and SYGVKD. Trimming removed 2 bases at V and 4 bases at J, with 14 bases between. This CDR3 spans 15 amino acids. The CDR3 region has the DNA TGTGCCATCAGTGAGGGGCAGACAGGACCCTATGGCTACACCTTC. It codes for CAISEGQTGPYGYTF.

This clone was seen just once. The rearrangement links TRBV30 to TRBJ2-1, with 7 nucleotides matching TRBD1. The germline CDR1 and CDR2 sequences are GTSNPN and SVGIG (reference sequence). The V and J ends lost 0 bases and 8 bases, in that order; junction bases with no gene match: 7. The length of the CDR3 is 14 residues. The CDR3 nucleotides read TGTGCCTGGAGTGTCGGGACAGCTGAGGATGAGCAGTTCTTC. It is translated as CAWSVGTAEDEQFF.

The chain links TRBV11-2 to TRBJ1-2; 9 bases line up with TRBD1. The length of the CDR3 is 14 residues. Losses at the gene ends were 5 bases for V and 2 bases for J; bases not matched to a gene: 3. Germline V lookup: CDR1 SGHAT, CDR2 FQNNGV. The CDR3 DNA sequence: TGTGCCAGCAGCCTAGGACAGGGGAACTATGGCTACACCTTC. Its translation is CASSLGQGNYGYTF.

The chain has TRBV27 and TRBJ1-6, with TRBD1 identical over 9 bases. With 2 bases clipped from V and 4 bases from J, the junction kept 3 bases outside the gene matches. The CDR3 is 16 amino acids. The V gene's germline CDR1 is MNHEY and CDR2 SMNVEV (reference sequence). CDR3 amino acids: CASSLGQGSYNSPLHF. CDR3 DNA: TGTGCCAGCAGTTTAGGACAGGGGAGTTATAATTCACCCCTCCACTTT.

Comments on this clone: The sample has other DNA sequences that encode this CDR3 too. This chain uses TRBV5-1 with TRBJ1-1; possible D gene TRBD1, 5 bases. This CDR3 spans 14 amino acids. The V and J ends lost 3 bases and 5 bases respectively, with 14 bases between them. Germline V gives CDR1 SGHRS, CDR2 YFSETQ. CDR3 protein: CASSSGGGYTEAFF. The CDR3 nucleotides are TGCGCCAGCAGCTCGGGGGGAGGGTATACTGAAGCTTTCTTT.

The chain uses TRBV5-3 and TRBJ1-5, with no clear D. TRBV5-3 is classed as an ORF, of uncertain function. This CDR3 comprises 16 residues. The V end was cut by 2 bases, the J end by 0 bases, with 12 bases between. The CDR3 DNA reads as TGTGCCAGAAGCTTCCAGCATCCTTATAGCAATCAGCCCCAGCATTTT. It translates to CARSFQHPYSNQPQHF.

The chain uses TRBV19 and TRBJ2-7; TRBD1 is a possible D gene (7 bases). This CDR3 spans 15 amino acids. CDR1 is LNHDA and CDR2 is SQIVND in the germline V gene (reference sequence). Trimming took 5 bases from V and 7 from J, leaving 21 bases between them. The CDR3 region has the DNA TGTGCCAGTAGTCCCCTGACAGGGAGCGCGGGGGAGCAGTACTTC. It yields the protein CASSPLTGSAGEQYF.

This chain joins TRBV18 and TRBJ2-2; D ambiguous. The V and J ends lost 6 bases and 2 bases respectively, with 13 bases between them. CDR1 and CDR2 from the germline V gene are KGHSH and LQKENI. The CDR3 is 15 amino acids. DNA of the CDR3: TGTGCCAGCTCCCCCGCCACTCCCAACACCGGGGAGCTGTTTTTT. Translation gives CASSPATPNTGELFF.

This chain links TRBV6-1 with TRBJ1-2; D is unresolved. This CDR3 is built from 12 residues. Looked up from germline, CDR1 is MNHNS and CDR2 is SASEGT. Trimming took off 2 bases at V and 8 bases at J, with 9 bases between the two ends. CDR3 sequence reads: CASSELTVGYTF. CDR3 nucleotides: TGTGCCAGCAGTGAATTGACCGTGGGCTACACCTTC.